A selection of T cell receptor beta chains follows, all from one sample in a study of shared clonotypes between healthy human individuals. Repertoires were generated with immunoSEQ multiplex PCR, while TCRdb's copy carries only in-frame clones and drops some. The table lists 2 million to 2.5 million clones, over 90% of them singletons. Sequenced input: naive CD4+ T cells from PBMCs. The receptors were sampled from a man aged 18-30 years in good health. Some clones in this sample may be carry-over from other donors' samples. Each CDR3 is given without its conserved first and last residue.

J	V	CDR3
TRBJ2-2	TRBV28	ASSLEASGTHGELF
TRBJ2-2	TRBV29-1	SVKIASGRRTGELF
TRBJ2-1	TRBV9	ASSSTSASYNEQF
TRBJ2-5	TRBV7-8	ASSFSRQIQETQY
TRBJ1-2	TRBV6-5	ASSLRGTGYGYT
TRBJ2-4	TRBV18	ASSLNYRGNIQY
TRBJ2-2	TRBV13	ASSQTFPGQGFSGELF
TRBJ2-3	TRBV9	ASSVQGGTDTQY
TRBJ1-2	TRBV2	ASSDDDRGYGYT
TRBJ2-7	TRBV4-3	ASSQDIGLAGVEQY
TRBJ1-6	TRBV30	AWGPERARGNSPLH
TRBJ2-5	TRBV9	ASSSTPGLAGTETQY
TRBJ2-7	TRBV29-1	SVRGTVAYEQY
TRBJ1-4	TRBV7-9	ASSLFRGNEKLF
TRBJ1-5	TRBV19	ASSIGAEDPQH
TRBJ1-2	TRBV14	ASSPTPTGAGYT
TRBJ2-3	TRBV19	ASKKVDASTDTQY